This T cell receptor (beta chain) comes out of a study of T cell repertoires in cytomegalovirus infection (dated by TCRdb to the late 2010s). Context from the whole study: The peptide stimulations were aimed at well-studied HLA-B-restricted epitopes as well as recently identified HLA-C-restricted CMV epitopes, whose presentation resists viral immunomodulation. Donor HLA type was relevant to the analysis, as public TCR beta signatures indicated carriage of CMV infection together with the matching HLA type.

Reads for this sample came from an Illumina HiSeq 1500. TCRdb cleaned the public reads at Q25 with fastp, built clones with MiXCR and kept in-frame beta chains. Rows matching on CDR3 protein sequence are summarized as one entry with the most common DNA and genes. This sample comprises roughly 120,000 distinct CDR3 sequences, 30% of them detected only once. The top ten hold roughly two fifths of the sample. V is trimmed back by 6 bases and J by 4 bases, and the junction contains 9 bases that no gene match accounts for. The germline V gene (reference sequence) specifies MNHNY as CDR1 and SVGAGI as CDR2. From cysteine to phenylalanine, the CDR3 is 15 amino acids long. Only the CDR3 portion is preserved as DNA: 45 bases, with reading frame beginning at the first base. The treatment or condition label of this sample denotes: in vitro stimulation with specific CMV peptide epitopes to enrich CMV-specific T cells.

The full study reports these points: The ex vivo response was dominated by HLA-C-restricted CMV-specific TCR beta clonotypes, which also provided the single most frequent clonotype in two of eight donors. In both this cohort and an independent roughly 400-donor cohort, the cumulative frequency of public TCR beta family members distinguished carriers of CMV infection plus the relevant HLA type.

This clonotype turned up a few times. This clone's antigen is unknown. Base qualities were left out, and no much larger clone turns up one base away. The specimen comprised CD8+ T cells from cultured PBMCs, sampled from culture after CMV antigen stimulation. The clonotype comes from a human donor in good health (CMV status not recorded). Some clones in this sample may be carry-over from other donors' samples. The V gene is TRBV6-6 and the J gene is TRBJ1-1, with 9 bases matching TRBD1. The nucleotide sequence reads as follows: TGTGCCAGCAGACCCGGGACAGGGTACCCCACTGAAGCTTTCTTT. Its coded protein is CASRPGTGYPTEAFF.